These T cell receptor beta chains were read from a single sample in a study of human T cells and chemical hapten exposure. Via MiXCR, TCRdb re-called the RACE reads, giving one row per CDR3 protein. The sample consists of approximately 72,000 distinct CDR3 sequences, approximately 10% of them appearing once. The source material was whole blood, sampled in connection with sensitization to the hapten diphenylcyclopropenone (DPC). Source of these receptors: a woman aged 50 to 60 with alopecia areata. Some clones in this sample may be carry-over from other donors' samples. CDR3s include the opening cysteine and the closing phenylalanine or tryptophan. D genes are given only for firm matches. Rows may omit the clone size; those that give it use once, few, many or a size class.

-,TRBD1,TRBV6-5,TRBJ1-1,CASRQGARTEAFF,TGTGCCAGCAGACAGGGGGCGCGGACTGAAGCTTTCTTT
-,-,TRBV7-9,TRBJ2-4,CASSLDGSAKNIQYF,TGTGCCAGCAGCTTAGATGGGTCAGCCAAAAACATTCAGTACTTC
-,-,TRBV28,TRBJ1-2,CASSLYGYGYTF,TGTGCCAGCAGTTTATACGGCTATGGCTACACCTTC
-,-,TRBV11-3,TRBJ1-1,CASSLDGNRNTEAFF,TGTGCCAGCAGCTTAGATGGTAACAGGAACACTGAAGCTTTCTTT
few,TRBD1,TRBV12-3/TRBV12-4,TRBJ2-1,CASSRYRDRGLNEQFF,TGTGCCAGCAGTCGATACCGGGACAGGGGGCTGAATGAGCAGTTCTTC
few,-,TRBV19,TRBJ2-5,CASSMRSPQETQYF,TGTGCCAGTAGTATGCGTAGCCCCCAAGAGACCCAGTACTTC
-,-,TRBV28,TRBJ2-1,CASSRTLYNEQFF,TGTGCCAGCAGTCGGACTCTCTACAATGAGCAGTTCTTC
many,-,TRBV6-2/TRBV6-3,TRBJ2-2,CASRPAAETGTGELFF,TGTGCCAGCAGACCAGCGGCCGAGACAGGCACCGGGGAGCTGTTTTTT
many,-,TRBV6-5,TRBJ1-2,CASSFRQALGYTF,TGTGCCAGCAGTTTCCGACAGGCCTTAGGCTACACCTTC
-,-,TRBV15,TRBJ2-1,CATSPRPVANEQFF,TGTGCCACCAGCCCCCGCCCGGTCGCTAATGAGCAGTTCTTC
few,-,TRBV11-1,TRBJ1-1,CASSDARERITEAFF,TGTGCCAGCAGCGACGCCAGGGAGAGGATTACTGAAGCTTTCTTT
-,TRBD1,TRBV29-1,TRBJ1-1,CSVFPRTGPNTEAFF,TGCAGCGTTTTTCCCCGGACAGGGCCGAACACTGAAGCTTTCTTT
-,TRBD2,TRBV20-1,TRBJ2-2,CSARRAGEDTGELFF,TGCAGTGCTAGACGGGCGGGAGAAGATACCGGGGAGCTGTTTTTT
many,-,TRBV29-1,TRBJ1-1,CSVDDGLMNTEAFF,TGCAGCGTTGACGACGGGTTAATGAACACTGAAGCTTTCTTT
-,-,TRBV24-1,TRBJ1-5,CASRGLGRFQPQHF,TGTGCCTCCAGGGGTCTCGGGAGGTTCCAGCCCCAGCATTTT
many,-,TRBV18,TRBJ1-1,CASSPLRAGMNTEAFF,TGTGCCAGCTCACCACTTAGGGCAGGGATGAACACTGAAGCTTTCTTT
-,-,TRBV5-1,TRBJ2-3,CASSGRGASTDTQYF,TGCGCCAGCAGCGGCAGAGGGGCTAGCACAGATACGCAGTATTTT
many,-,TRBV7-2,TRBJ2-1,CASSERAEAEQFF,TGTGCCAGCAGCGAGAGGGCCGAAGCTGAGCAGTTCTTC
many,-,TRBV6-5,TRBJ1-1,CASSPIGETEAFF,TGTGCCAGCAGTCCTATAGGGGAAACTGAAGCTTTCTTT
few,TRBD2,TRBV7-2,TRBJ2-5,CASSLTSGVYQETQYF,TGTGCCAGCAGCTTGACTAGCGGGGTCTACCAAGAGACCCAGTACTTC
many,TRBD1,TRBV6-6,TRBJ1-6,CASTWDRGQGSPLHF,TGTGCCAGCACGTGGGACAGGGGGCAAGGTTCACCCCTCCACTTT
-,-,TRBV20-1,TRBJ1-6,CSASNKRSNSPLHF,TGCAGTGCTAGCAACAAACGTTCTAATTCACCCCTCCACTTT
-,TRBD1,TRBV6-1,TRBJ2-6,CASSGQGLLGANVLTF,TGTGCCAGCAGCGGACAGGGCCTGTTAGGGGCCAACGTCCTGACTTTC
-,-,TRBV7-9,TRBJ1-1,CASSLGYLTEAFF,TGTGCCAGCAGCTTAGGGTATCTTACTGAAGCTTTCTTT
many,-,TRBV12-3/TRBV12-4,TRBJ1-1,CASSFSGDTEAFF,TGTGCCAGCAGTTTTTCGGGGGACACTGAAGCTTTCTTT
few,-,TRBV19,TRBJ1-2,CASKAPGDRSNYGYTF,TGTGCCAGTAAGGCCCCAGGGGACCGGTCTAACTATGGCTACACCTTC
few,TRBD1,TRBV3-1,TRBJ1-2,CASSQEGQGASGGYTF,TGTGCCAGCAGCCAAGAGGGACAGGGGGCCTCTGGAGGCTACACCTTC
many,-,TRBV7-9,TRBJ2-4,CASSLGIAKNIQYF,TGTGCCAGCAGCTTAGGGATCGCCAAAAACATTCAGTACTTC
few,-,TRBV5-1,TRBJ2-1,CASSLGEGGPYNEQFF,TGCGCCAGCAGCTTGGGGGAAGGAGGCCCTTACAATGAGCAGTTCTTC
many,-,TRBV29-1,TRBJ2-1,CSVHLPGPASEQFF,TGCAGCGTACACCTTCCCGGGCCTGCGAGTGAGCAGTTCTTC
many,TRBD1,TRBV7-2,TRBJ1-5,CASSPPDRGGNQPQHF,TGTGCCAGCAGCCCACCGGACAGGGGCGGTAATCAGCCCCAGCATTTT
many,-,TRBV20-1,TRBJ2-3,CSARDVRGPSTDTQYF,TGCAGTGCTAGAGATGTTCGGGGGCCCAGCACAGATACGCAGTATTTT
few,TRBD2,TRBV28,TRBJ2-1,CASSLGGRIHEQFF,TGTGCCAGCAGTTTAGGCGGGAGGATCCATGAGCAGTTCTTC
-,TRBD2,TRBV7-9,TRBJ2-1,CASSPKAGTNYNEQFF,TGTGCCAGCAGCCCCAAGGCCGGGACTAACTACAATGAGCAGTTCTTC
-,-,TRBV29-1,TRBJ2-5,CSVALSQETQYF,TGCAGCGTTGCTCTGTCCCAAGAGACCCAGTACTTC
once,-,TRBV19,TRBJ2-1,CASTLAGSRNEQFF,TGTGCCAGTACACTTGCGGGATCTCGCAATGAGCAGTTCTTC
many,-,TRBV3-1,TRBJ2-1,CASSLANAYNEQFF,TGTGCCAGCAGTCTCGCCAACGCTTACAATGAGCAGTTCTTC
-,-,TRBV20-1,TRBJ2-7,CSARDGSSYEQYF,TGCAGTGCTAGAGACGGAAGCTCCTACGAGCAGTACTTC
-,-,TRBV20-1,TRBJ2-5,CSARGRTAQETQYF,TGCAGTGCTAGAGGGAGGACAGCACAAGAGACCCAGTACTTC
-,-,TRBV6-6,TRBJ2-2,CASRTANTGELFF,TGTGCCAGCAGAACTGCGAACACCGGGGAGCTGTTTTTT
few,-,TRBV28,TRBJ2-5,CASSLPGLQETQYF,TGTGCCAGCAGTTTACCCGGTCTTCAAGAGACCCAGTACTTC
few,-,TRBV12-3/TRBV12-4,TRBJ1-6,CASSFSGHGVPLHF,TGTGCCAGCAGTTTTTCGGGGCACGGAGTGCCCCTCCACTTT
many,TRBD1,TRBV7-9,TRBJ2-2,CASIRTGRTGELFF,TGTGCCAGCATCAGGACAGGGCGGACCGGGGAGCTGTTTTTT
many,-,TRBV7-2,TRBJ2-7,CASSLLGPPEEQYF,TGTGCCAGCAGTCTTTTGGGCCCCCCCGAGGAGCAGTACTTC
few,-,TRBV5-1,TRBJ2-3,CASSSDREGTQYF,TGCGCCAGCAGCTCCGACAGGGAGGGTACGCAGTATTTT
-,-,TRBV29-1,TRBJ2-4,CSAQDRAKNIQYF,TGCAGCGCCCAGGACAGAGCCAAAAACATTCAGTACTTC
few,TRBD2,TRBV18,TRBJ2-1,CASSPGSGVNEQFF,TGTGCCAGCTCCCCGGGGAGCGGGGTGAATGAGCAGTTCTTC
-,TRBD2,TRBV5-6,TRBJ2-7,CASSLEGSGSYEQYF,TGTGCCAGCAGCTTGGAAGGTAGCGGGAGCTACGAGCAGTACTTC